Listed below are T cell receptor beta chains from one sample, sequenced in a study of T cells expressing NK-cell markers. From the 5' RACE reads, TCRdb lists one entry per CDR3 protein and no DNA. Here the sample table reports some 390,000 distinct CDR3 sequences. The sample taken for sequencing was blood T cells: a sorted CD56 or NKG2C T cell subset, CD4+ or CD8+ T cells, or bulk PBMC T cells (not recorded which). All receptors come from a woman in her 50s in good health. Each CDR3 is given with its conserved first and last residue.

V	J	CDR3
TRBV12-3/TRBV12-4	TRBJ2-6	CASTQVGAGANVLTF
TRBV12-3/TRBV12-4	TRBJ2-7	CASSPVGGVHEQYF
TRBV3-1	TRBJ2-7	CASSTGTGHLLEQYF
TRBV6-2/TRBV6-3	TRBJ2-5	CASSNPGLAEQETQYF
TRBV20-1	TRBJ1-2	CSARDSLGRGGGYTF
TRBV4-1	TRBJ2-3	CASSQALAADTQYF
TRBV12-3/TRBV12-4	TRBJ2-2	CASRPGNTGELFF
TRBV20-1	TRBJ1-2	CSARETGAINYGYTF
TRBV6-1	TRBJ2-5	CARPPMEEETQYF
TRBV20-1	TRBJ2-2	CSARGRWGGLNTGELFF
TRBV5-1	TRBJ1-1	CASSHGGETEAFF
TRBV7-2	TRBJ1-1	CASSHGQTNTEAFF
TRBV9	TRBJ1-2	CASSVGPSPPNYGYTF
TRBV24-1	TRBJ2-3	CATSGGRAELTDTQYF
TRBV3-1	TRBJ2-2	CASSPPRGGIDGELFF
TRBV2	TRBJ2-7	CASGDEAGLSYEQYF
TRBV4-2	TRBJ2-3	CASSQSRTAGSTDTQYF
TRBV11-2	TRBJ2-7	CASSHLTSGRFHEQYF
TRBV5-4	TRBJ1-2	CASSSPGQGLGYGYTF
TRBV20-1	TRBJ2-1	CSAGGPMYNEQFF
TRBV29-1	TRBJ2-1	CSVATSWDSYNEQFF
TRBV14	TRBJ2-5	CASSPWRGGGETQYF
TRBV7-2	TRBJ2-5	CASSFSGGTQETQYF
TRBV4-1	TRBJ2-3	CASSHKTGESTDTQYF
TRBV29-1	TRBJ2-1	CSVLAAARYEQFF
TRBV5-6	TRBJ2-4	CASSRDRGHIQYF
TRBV3-1	TRBJ2-3	CASSPPGGAGDTQYF
TRBV4-2	TRBJ1-2	CASSQDPAPGGYTF
TRBV4-1	TRBJ2-1	CASSRLSSGYEQFF
TRBV5-5	TRBJ2-2	CASSWGDRGAGELFF
TRBV5-1	TRBJ2-5	CASSLGQGRLAGETQYF
TRBV15	TRBJ2-6	CAVSSGARGANVLTF
TRBV5-1	TRBJ1-2	CASSLPSTDLRANYGYTF
TRBV12-3/TRBV12-4	TRBJ1-1	CASSPGTLEAFF
TRBV29-1	TRBJ2-2	CSVRGGADTGELFF
TRBV6-1	TRBJ2-3	CASSVIGSGSVRDTQYF
TRBV5-1	TRBJ2-6	CASSLLSSGSSGANVLTF
TRBV7-8	TRBJ1-1	CASSLEGFEAFF
TRBV3-1	TRBJ2-1	CASSQQSGGVGDEQFF
TRBV4-2	TRBJ2-7	CASSLPAAGYEQYF
TRBV12-3/TRBV12-4	TRBJ2-1	CASSSSRMVGRNEQFF
TRBV19	TRBJ2-3	CASSNRDFFTQYF
TRBV6-5	TRBJ2-3	CASSYSIASGEYGGTDTQYF
TRBV7-8	TRBJ2-4	CASSLLSSGRAVYIQYF
TRBV5-6	TRBJ2-2	CASRRTSNTGELFF
TRBV4-1	TRBJ2-7	CASSQVRDRASEQYF
TRBV7-8	TRBJ1-5	CASRRTGTSMTQHF
TRBV27	TRBJ2-1	CASSSIPGLAPYNEQFF